The 22 T cell receptor beta chains reported below all come from one sample, sequenced in a study of T cells in Graves' hyperthyroidism and ophthalmopathy. Amplified TCR beta CDR3 regions came from RNA transcripts. HTBI primers were the set used in a first-round RT-PCR of the TCR CDR3. TCRdb re-derived calls from the multiplex PCR reads in MiXCR, one entry per CDR3 protein. The profile shows more than 550,000 distinct CDR3 sequences, about 19% of them singletons. What was sequenced was blood. These receptor sequences come from a woman in her forties or fifties with Graves' hyperthyroidism that later progressed to Graves' ophthalmopathy.

The chain has TRBV19 and TRBJ2-1; D is possibly TRBD2 (5 bases). Germline values: CDR1 LNHDA, CDR2 SQIVND (reference sequence). The CDR3 contains 14 residues. Trimming stripped 5 bases from V and 6 bases from J, with 14 bases between. CDR3 sequence (DNA): TGTGCCAGTAGTGCCGGACTGCTGGGCAATGAGCAGTTCTTC. Translating it yields CASSAGLLGNEQFF.

This clonotype turned up a few times. The rearrangement uses TRBV9 and TRBJ2-5, with TRBD2 identical over 8 bases. Germline CDR1 and CDR2: SGDLS and YYNGEE. The trim removed 0 bases at V and 5 bases at J, leaving 9 bases unmatched. CDR3 length: 16 residues. The CDR3 DNA sequence: TGTGCCAGCAGCGTAGGGGTTAGCGGGGCTCGCGAGACCCAGTACTTC. Translation gives CASSVGVSGARETQYF.

This clonotype was observed many times. The V call is TRBV12-3 or TRBV12-4, the J call TRBJ1-2; 7 bases fit TRBD1. The CDR3 runs 14 residues. Germline trimming cut 5 bases from V and 8 bases from J; bases unmatched to any gene: 11. DNA of the CDR3: TGTGCCAGCAGTCCCGGCGGAGGGGGCCCCGGCTACACCTTC. The encoded protein is CASSPGGGGPGYTF.

This clonotype has ten or more counts. J is TRBJ2-7 and V is TRBV20-1, with D tentatively TRBD2 (5 bases). The CDR3 contains 13 residues. Trimming left V 6 bases short and J 3 bases short, with 15 bases between. Germline V gene lookup returns CDR1 DFQATT and CDR2 SNEGSKA (reference sequence). CDR3 DNA sequence: TGCAGTGCAAAAAGCGGTTTCAGCTACGAGCAGTACTTC. This sequence encodes CSAKSGFSYEQYF.

This clonotype came up many times. This chain joins TRBV5-1 and TRBJ2-7, with D uncertain. With 1 base removed from V and 3 bases from J, the gap between germline ends came to 11 bases. The CDR3 has 14 amino acids. Germline V gene data show CDR1 as SGHRS and CDR2 as YFSETQ. CDR3 sequence reads: CASSLRRNGYEQYF. The CDR3 nucleotides are TGCGCCAGCAGCTTGAGAAGGAACGGCTACGAGCAGTACTTC. The whole variable domain, filled in from reference TRBV5-1 and TRBJ2-7, reads KAGVTQTPRYLIKTRGQQVTLSCSPISGHRSVSWYQQTPGQGLQFLFEYFSETQRNKGNFPGRFSGRQFSNSRSEMNVSTLELGDSALYLCASSLRRNGYEQYFGPGTRLTVT.

This clonotype appeared many times. This chain uses TRBV20-1 with TRBJ2-1; 9 bases align to TRBD2. The CDR3 covers 15 residues. V lost 0 bases and J lost 7; bases outside the gene matches: 7. Germline V lookup: CDR1 DFQATT, CDR2 SNEGSKA (reference sequence). The CDR3 bases are TGCAGTGCTAGAGATTTCTTGCTAGCGGGGAATGAGCAGTTCTTC. Its protein product is CSARDFLLAGNEQFF.

This clonotype was picked up a small number of times. The genes are TRBV13 and TRBJ1-5; 8 bases map to TRBD1. V lost 7 bases to trimming and J lost 7 bases; unmatched junction nucleotides: 12. In germline, CDR1 is PRHDT, CDR2 FYEKMQ (reference sequence). This CDR3 has 15 amino acids. CDR3 in amino acids: CASTLDREWWQPQHF. As DNA, the CDR3 is TGTGCCAGCACCCTGGACAGGGAATGGTGGCAGCCCCAGCATTTT.

At least ten counts were recorded for this clonotype. The genes are TRBV20-1 and TRBJ2-7, with 9 bases matching TRBD1. There are 14 residues in the CDR3. The V and J ends lost 0 bases and 6 bases, in that order; junction bases with no gene match: 6. Germline CDR1 and CDR2: DFQATT and SNEGSKA (reference sequence). This CDR3 is CSARDLGTGREQYF. CDR3 DNA: TGCAGTGCTAGAGATTTAGGGACAGGGCGCGAGCAGTACTTC.

A single count supports this clonotype. The chain uses TRBV28 and TRBJ1-5; a possible D gene is TRBD1 (5 bases). Germline CDR1 is MDHEN and CDR2 is SYDVKM. This CDR3 is 13 amino acids long. V lost 8 bases and J 6 bases, leaving 14 bases between the germline ends. The CDR3 sequence: CASGDGGGQPQHF. The CDR3 nucleotides are TGTGCCAGCGGAGACGGGGGGGGTCAGCCCCAGCATTTT.

Turning to this clonotype: The germline gene is not matched at one end of the junction; a read error may be the cause. The rearrangement joins TRBV6-5 to TRBJ1-4, with D perhaps matching TRBD1 (5 bases). Germline V gene lookup returns CDR1 MNHEY and CDR2 SVGAGI. This CDR3 spans 15 amino acids. The CDR3 DNA reads as TGTACCAGCAGTTACTTCGGCAGGGTGGGTGAAAAACTGTTTTTT. Translating it yields CTSSYFGRVGEKLFF.

Ten or more counts support this clonotype. The rearrangement joins TRBV27 to TRBJ2-7; possibly TRBD2 for D (6 bases). The CDR3 has 14 amino acids. Trimming stripped 3 bases from V and 0 bases from J, with 9 bases between. Germline V CDR1 and CDR2: MNHEY, SMNVEV (reference sequence). The CDR3 is CASSLGGPSYEQYF. CDR3 in DNA: TGTGCCAGCAGTTTGGGGGGACCCTCCTACGAGCAGTACTTC.

As regards this clonotype: This may arise from a read error, as a much more abundant clone is one base away. The rearrangement uses TRBV7-2 and TRBJ1-3; 9 bases are shared with TRBD1. V lost 5 bases and J lost 3; bases outside the gene matches: 20. Germline V gives CDR1 SGHTA, CDR2 FQGNSA. CDR3 length: 20 residues. The CDR3 sequence: CASSPAYRTGERRDGNTIYF. As DNA, the CDR3 is TGTGCCAGCAGCCCAGCCTACAGGACAGGGGAACGCAGAGATGGAAACACCATATATTTT. The full variable domain, its missing parts supplied by reference TRBV7-2 and TRBJ1-3, is GAGVSQSPSNKVTEKGKDVELRCDPISGHTALYWYRQSLGQGLEFLIYFQGNSAPDKSGLPSDRFSAERTGGSVSTLTIQRTQQEDSAVYLCASSPAYRTGERRDGNTIYFGEGSWLTVV.

Points on this clonotype: A much larger clone differs from this one at a single base, so this may be a read error. The chain couples TRBV2 to TRBJ2-7; the D is unclear. The CDR3 extends over 11 amino acids. Germline CDR1 SNHLY, CDR2 FYNNEI. The CDR3 region is CASSGPYGQYF. DNA for the CDR3: TGTGCCAGCAGTGGACCGTACGGGCAGTACTTC. Filled out from reference TRBV2 and TRBJ2-7, the complete variable domain reads EPEVTQTPSHQVTQMGQEVILRCVPISNHLYFYWYRQILGQKVEFLVSFYNNEISEKSEIFDDQFSVERPDGSNFTLKIRSTKLEDSAMYFCASSGPYGQYFGPGTRLTVT.

V usage is TRBV7-9 and J usage is TRBJ2-7; 7 bases align to TRBD1. Germline-derived CDR1 and CDR2 are SEHNR and FQNEAQ (reference sequence). The ends lost 5 bases at V and 3 bases at J; junction bases unmatched: 7. The CDR3 spans 14 residues. CDR3 in DNA: TGTGCCAGCAGCCCCGGGGACAGAAACTACGAGCAGTACTTC. It codes for CASSPGDRNYEQYF.

The sample holds a few counts of this clonotype. The V gene is TRBV19, the J gene TRBJ1-5; no firm D call. Germline V lookup: CDR1 LNHDA, CDR2 SQIVND (reference sequence). CDR3 length equals 13 residues. V was shortened by 6 bases and J by 4 bases, with 10 bases between the two germline ends. CDR3 nucleotide sequence: TGTGCCAGTAGGCGGGTTGGGAATCAGCCCCAGCATTTT. Its translation is CASRRVGNQPQHF.

The chain carries TRBV18 and TRBJ2-1, with 7 bases matching TRBD1. V trimming: 3 bases; J trimming: 6 bases; junction bases outside the gene matches: 2. This CDR3 spans 13 amino acids. From germline, CDR1 is KGHSH and CDR2 LQKENI. CDR3 coding DNA: TGTGCCAGCTCACCGAACAGGGGCAATGAGCAGTTCTTC. Protein sequence: CASSPNRGNEQFF.

In the case of this clonotype: In this CDR3 the conserved last residue, phenylalanine or tryptophan, is missing, so a read error is likely. The chain uses TRBV18 and TRBJ2-7; D is possibly TRBD1 (6 bases). This CDR3 is built from 19 residues. In germline, CDR1 is KGHSH, CDR2 LQKENI. V lost 4 bases, J lost 0 bases, and 25 bases lay in between. This chain's CDR3 is CASSLTYYRGTSHSYEQYL. The CDR3 nucleotides are TGTGCCAGCTCACTTACGTACTACAGAGGGACATCCCACTCCTACGAGCAGTACCTC.

The chain uses TRBV6-4 and TRBJ1-1, with D maybe TRBD1 (6 bases). Germline V CDR1 and CDR2: MRHNA, SNTAGT. Trimming shortened V by 7 bases and J by 0 bases, and 12 bases separated the two germline ends. The length of the CDR3 is 14 residues. CDR3 sequence reads: CASKMDSMNTEAFF. The CDR3 DNA sequence: TGTGCCAGCAAAATGGACAGTATGAACACTGAAGCTTTCTTT.

This clonotype was counted at least ten times. This chain links TRBV12-3 or TRBV12-4 with TRBJ1-2; D is perhaps TRBD1 (5 bases). Trimming pared 3 bases from V and 0 bases from J, leaving 8 bases between. The CDR3 runs 14 residues. CDR3 DNA sequence: TGTGCCAGCAGTTTCTTAGGGGCTAACTATGGCTACACCTTC. It encodes CASSFLGANYGYTF.

With regard to this clonotype: With a much larger clone just one base away, this may be a read error. The gene calls are TRBV2 and TRBJ1-5; D remains unclear. The CDR3 sequence is 15 residues long. Germline-derived CDR1 and CDR2 are SNHLY and FYNNEI. The CDR3, as DNA: TGTGCCAGCAGGTGGGCAGATTATAGCAATCAGCCCCATCATTTT. Translated, it gives CASRWADYSNQPHHF.

J is TRBJ2-1 and V is TRBV20-1; unclear D gene. CDR1 is DFQATT, CDR2 SNEGSKA, per germline (reference sequence). This CDR3 spans 16 amino acids. Trimming stripped 0 bases from V and 0 bases from J, with 12 bases between. CDR3 sequence (DNA): TGCAGTGCTAGAGATCTTTCCGGTAGCTCCTACAATGAGCAGTTCTTC. It specifies CSARDLSGSSYNEQFF.

This clonotype was found many times. V and J are TRBV6-1 and TRBJ2-2, with 14 bases aligning to TRBD2. V was pared by 5 bases and J by 5 bases, with 4 bases of the junction left unmatched. The CDR3 consists of 16 residues. Germline values: CDR1 MNHNS, CDR2 SASEGT. Here the CDR3 reads CASSSTSGGDTGELFF. CDR3 nucleotide sequence: TGTGCCAGCAGTTCGACTAGCGGGGGGGATACCGGGGAGCTGTTTTTT.